The next 12 T cell receptor beta chains were all read from a single sample in a study of blood T cell repertoires in COVID-19. This table comes from immunoSEQ multiplex PCR, and its TCRdb copy is limited to in-frame clones, with some not included. This table holds hundreds of thousands of clones, approximately 90% found once. Sequenced input: PBMCs or T cells enriched from blood (not recorded which). The source is a man aged 25 to 40 who had recovered from COVID-19.

This clone was counted once. The chain recombines TRBV11-2 with TRBJ1-5; D ambiguous. V gave up 1 base and J gave up 2 bases, with 3 bases separating them. The CDR3 contains 13 residues. Per germline, CDR1 SGHAT and CDR2 FQNNGV. This CDR3 is CASSLAGNQPQHF. CDR3 nucleotide sequence: TGTGCCAGCAGCTTAGCTGGCAATCAGCCCCAGCATTTT.

This sequence joins TRBV28 and TRBJ1-1, with 9 bases matching TRBD1. Losses at the gene ends were 6 bases for V and 1 base for J; bases not matched to a gene: 0. Per the germline V gene, CDR1 is MDHEN and CDR2 is SYDVKM. The CDR3 is 13 amino acids. Here the CDR3 reads CASRDRGNTEAFF. DNA for the CDR3: TGTGCCAGCAGGGACAGGGGGAACACTGAAGCTTTCTTT.

This clone was recorded only once. The chain couples TRBV7-2 to TRBJ1-3; D remains unclear. Trimming cost V 0 bases and J 0 bases, with 12 bases left between them. The CDR3 loop spans 17 amino acids. Germline CDR1 and CDR2: SGHTA and FQGNSA. This chain's CDR3 is CASSLAVGGFSGNTIYF. Here the CDR3 DNA reads TGTGCCAGCAGCTTAGCGGTGGGAGGGTTCTCTGGAAACACCATATATTTT.

The CDR3 reads CASSANSGGAFYEQYF. The CDR3 bases are TGTGCCAGCAGCGCAAATAGCGGGGGGGCTTTTTACGAGCAGTACTTC. The chain links TRBV9 to TRBJ2-7; 11 bases align to TRBD2. The V gene's germline CDR1 is SGDLS and CDR2 YYNGEE. Trimming at V came to 3 bases and at J to 4 bases, leaving 9 bases not matched to a gene. The CDR3 extends over 16 amino acids.

The rearrangement joins TRBV24-1 to TRBJ2-3; TRBD2 matches at 12 bases. There are 17 residues in the CDR3. V dropped 3 bases and J dropped 5; count of bases not matched to a gene: 8. CDR1 and CDR2 (germline): KGHDR, SFDVKD. The CDR3 DNA reads as TGTGCCACCAGTGATCGGGGGACTAGCGGGTTCTTAGATACGCAGTATTTT. Protein product: CATSDRGTSGFLDTQYF.

The rearrangement links TRBV21-1 to TRBJ1-5; TRBD1 was called by the table and not checked on the DNA. TRBV21-1 is a listed pseudogene. CDR3 length: 18 residues. CDR3 nucleotide sequence: TGTGCCAGCAGCTTACTTCCGGGACAGGGAGGGAGCAATCAGCCCCAGCATTTT. It yields the protein CASSLLPGQGGSNQPQHF.

This clone was observed a single time. The rearrangement uses TRBV5-6 and TRBJ1-3, with D perhaps TRBD1 (6 bases). The CDR3 runs 15 residues. Germline CDR1 and CDR2: SGHDT and YYEEEE. V was clipped by 0 bases and J by 4 bases, with 11 bases between them. The DNA for the CDR3 is TGTGCCAGCAGCTTGGATACAGGGCTAGGAAACACCATATATTTT. Its translation: CASSLDTGLGNTIYF.

The V gene is TRBV19, the J gene TRBJ1-2; 10 bases line up with TRBD1. This CDR3 comprises 14 residues. Per the germline V gene, CDR1 is LNHDA and CDR2 is SQIVND (reference sequence). The J segment lost 5 bases and the V segment lost 6 bases, leaving 6 bases of the junction unmatched. For the CDR3, the DNA is TGTGCCAGTAGGACAGGGGGCGTTGGATATGGCTACACCTTC. It translates to CASRTGGVGYGYTF.

This chain connects TRBV7-2 to TRBJ2-3; 9 bases are a match to TRBD2. The CDR3 has 17 amino acids. Germline V gives CDR1 SGHTA, CDR2 FQGNSA. Unmatched junction bases numbered 7, after V lost 0 bases and J lost 3 bases. The CDR3 sequence is CASSLAAGGGPTDTQYF. The DNA for the CDR3 is TGTGCCAGCAGCTTAGCGGCGGGGGGGGGACCAACAGATACGCAGTATTTT. Full variable domain (rest looked up from reference TRBV7-2 and TRBJ2-3): GAGVSQSPSNKVTEKGKDVELRCDPISGHTALYWYRQSLGQGLEFLIYFQGNSAPDKSGLPSDRFSAERTGGSVSTLTIQRTQQEDSAVYLCASSLAAGGGPTDTQYFGPGTRLTVL.

The rearrangement joins TRBV5-1 to TRBJ2-3, with 11 bases that match TRBD2. Germline V gene lookup returns CDR1 SGHRS and CDR2 YFSETQ. The CDR3 has 16 amino acids. Trimming took 3 bases from V and 3 from J; bases not matched to a gene: 6. The chain's CDR3 is CASSSLAGGPTDTQYF. The CDR3 DNA is TGCGCCAGCAGCTCGTTAGCGGGGGGGCCGACAGATACGCAGTATTTT.

V and J are TRBV20-1 and TRBJ1-5; TRBD1 aligns across 8 bases. Looked up from germline, CDR1 is DFQATT and CDR2 is SNEGSKA (reference sequence). CDR3 size: 19 residues. V lost 3 bases and J lost 0; bases outside the gene matches: 16. The CDR3 spells CSASPNPRTGQYSNQPQHF. CDR3 nucleotides: TGCAGTGCTAGTCCCAATCCCCGGACAGGGCAATATAGCAATCAGCCCCAGCATTTT.

This clone was picked up one time. The chain employs TRBV5-4 and TRBJ1-1; TRBD1 might be the D (5 bases). The CDR3 runs to 15 residues. V lost 1 base to trimming and J lost 1 base, with 11 bases between them. The germline gives CDR1 SGHNT, CDR2 YYREEE (reference sequence). CDR3 bases: TGTGCCAGCAGCTTGCCCCAAGGGGCGAACACTGAAGCTTTCTTT. Translated: CASSLPQGANTEAFF.